These T cell receptor beta chains were read from a single sample in a study of PD-L1 blockade in urothelial cancer. TCRdb's copy holds only in-frame clones and misses some; the assay was immunoSEQ multiplex PCR. Of tens of thousands of clones listed, 90% were seen once; the top ten hold around 1.5%. The material was PBMCs, obtained around atezolizumab (anti-PD-L1) treatment. The receptor source for this set is a man aged 60 to 69 with urothelial cancer. The CDR3 runs from the conserved cysteine through the conserved F or W. The D gene is left open where the match is weak. Part of the rows lack a size; the others show once, few, many or a class for expanded clones.

j_gene | d_gene | v_gene | abundance | CDR3aa | CDR3nt
TRBJ1-2 | TRBD1 | TRBV19 | . | CASARRGPDYGYTF | TGTGCCAGTGCGAGGAGGGGGCCAGACTATGGCTACACCTTC
TRBJ1-5 | . | TRBV5-8 | . | CASSFGLAQPQHF | TGTGCCAGCAGCTTTGGATTAGCTCAGCCCCAGCATTTT
TRBJ1-5 | TRBD1 | TRBV7-9 | . | CASSRTGGNQPQHF | TGTGCCAGCAGTCGGACAGGCGGCAATCAGCCCCAGCATTTT
TRBJ1-1 | . | TRBV7-2 | . | CASSRGLKDEAFF | TGTGCCAGCAGCCGGGGACTGAAGGATGAAGCTTTCTTT
TRBJ2-3 | . | TRBV6-4 | . | CASRRQAITTDTQYF | TGTGCCAGCAGAAGACAGGCCATAACTACAGATACGCAGTATTTT
TRBJ2-7 | TRBD1 | TRBV5-8 | . | CASSFPPGTDIDYEQYF | TGTGCCAGCAGCTTTCCCCCAGGGACAGACATTGACTACGAGCAGTACTTC
TRBJ1-5 | . | TRBV9 | . | CASSEGETGSQHF | TGTGCCAGCAGCGAGGGGGAGACGGGGTCCCAGCATTTT
TRBJ1-1 | . | TRBV30 | . | CACTSPGGTEAFF | TGTGCCTGTACATCCCCGGGTGGCACTGAAGCTTTCTTT
TRBJ2-5 | . | TRBV2 | . | CASSARETQYF | TGTGCCAGCAGTGCCAGGGAGACCCAGTACTTC
TRBJ2-3 | . | TRBV18 | . | CASSPTSLPTDTQYF | TGTGCCAGCTCACCGACTAGTCTCCCAACAGATACGCAGTATTTT
TRBJ1-2 | TRBD1 | TRBV7-8 | few | CASSLEQGYGYTF | TGTGCCAGCAGCTTAGAACAGGGGTATGGCTACACCTTC
TRBJ2-2 | . | TRBV4-1 | . | CASSHPTRGGLTGELFF | TGCGCCAGCAGCCATCCCACTAGGGGGGGACTCACCGGGGAGCTGTTTTTT
TRBJ2-2 | . | TRBV6-6 | . | CASSRDSSGELFF | TGTGCCAGCAGTCGCGACTCCTCCGGGGAGCTGTTTTTT
TRBJ2-5 | . | TRBV5-1 | . | CASSLEPGWETQYF | TGCGCCAGCAGCTTGGAGCCAGGGTGGGAGACCCAGTACTTC
TRBJ2-7 | TRBD2 | TRBV2 | . | CASSRPSGSRLHEQYF | TGTGCCAGCAGCCGGCCTAGCGGGAGTCGACTCCACGAGCAGTACTTC
TRBJ1-4 | TRBD1 | TRBV29-1 | . | CSVGGQQNEKLFF | TGCAGCGTTGGGGGACAGCAAAATGAAAAACTGTTTTTT
TRBJ2-7 | . | TRBV21-1 | . | CASSKSTSPHTEQYF | TGTGCCAGCAGCAAATCGACTAGCCCTCATACCGAGCAGTACTTC
TRBJ1-4 | TRBD1 | TRBV6-6 | . | CASSSPGQGSEKLFF | TGTGCCAGCAGTTCGCCGGGACAGGGCTCGGAAAAACTGTTTTTT
TRBJ2-3 | TRBD2 | TRBV4-2 | . | CASSQDTSGGAGDTQYF | TGTGCCAGCAGCCAAGATACTAGCGGGGGGGCAGGAGATACGCAGTATTTT
TRBJ2-7 | TRBD2 | TRBV6-1 | . | CASSDRGLAAYEQYF | TGTGCCAGCAGTGATAGAGGGCTAGCGGCCTACGAGCAGTACTTC
TRBJ2-2 | TRBD1 | TRBV7-6 | once | CASSSRQGADTGELFF | TGTGCCAGCAGCTCACGACAGGGGGCCGACACCGGGGAGCTGTTTTTT
TRBJ1-6 | . | TRBV30 | . | CAWSQPGPLHF | TGTGCCTGGAGTCAGCCCGGGCCCCTCCACTTT
TRBJ2-1 | . | TRBV7-3 | . | CASSLSQNNEQFF | TGTGCCAGCAGCTTAAGCCAGAACAATGAGCAGTTCTTC
TRBJ1-1 | . | TRBV6-4 | . | CASSVGPFGNTEAFF | TGTGCCAGCAGTGTGGGCCCGTTTGGGAACACTGAAGCTTTCTTT
TRBJ2-7 | TRBD2 | TRBV7-2 | . | CASSPTRTSGGGWEQYF | TGTGCCAGCAGTCCAACTCGGACTAGCGGGGGTGGGTGGGAGCAGTACTTC
TRBJ2-2 | . | TRBV6-1 | . | CASSEVLFTGELFF | TGTGCCAGCAGTGAAGTTCTGTTTACCGGGGAGCTGTTTTTT
TRBJ2-7 | . | TRBV5-8 | . | CASSLVGRLVASSSYEQYF | TGTGCCAGCAGCTTGGTTGGGCGGTTGGTAGCGTCGAGCTCCTACGAGCAGTACTTC
TRBJ2-4 | TRBD2 | TRBV4-2 | . | CASSQLTSGEVQYF | TGTGCCAGCAGCCAACTGACTAGCGGGGAAGTTCAGTACTTC
TRBJ2-1 | TRBD2 | TRBV7-3 | once | CASSLGGGWNNEQFF | TGTGCCAGCAGCTTAGGGGGGGGATGGAACAATGAGCAGTTCTTC
TRBJ1-4 | . | TRBV5-6 | . | CASSFGRVRGEKLFF | TGTGCCAGCAGCTTTGGGAGGGTACGGGGCGAAAAACTGTTTTTT
TRBJ2-7 | TRBD1 | TRBV7-3 | . | CASKRDREHEQYF | TGTGCCAGCAAACGGGACAGGGAACACGAGCAGTACTTC
TRBJ2-7 | . | TRBV7-9 | . | CASSARQSLAYEQYF | TGTGCCAGCAGCGCCCGACAGAGCTTGGCTTACGAGCAGTACTTC
TRBJ2-7 | . | TRBV5-6 | once | CASSLDDEQYF | TGTGCCAGCAGCCTAGACGACGAGCAGTACTTC
TRBJ2-1 | . | TRBV25-1 | . | CASKAGYSEQFF | TGTGCCAGCAAGGCGGGGTATAGTGAGCAGTTCTTC